The sequence of this T cell receptor beta chain was determined in a study of T cell responses to AZD1222 COVID-19 vaccine. Whole-study findings and limits: Spike regions recognized by vaccine-associated CD4 TCRs spanned the protein, led by 160-218 and 743-854. It should be noted that donors were predominantly white British and more often female, and clonal diversity was possibly underestimated.

Per germline, CDR1 SGHDT and CDR2 YYEEEE. The CDR3 length is 16 residues. The V gene lost 0 bases and the J gene lost 5 bases, with 17 bases spanning the gap. Only in-frame clones appear in the TCRdb table, and some are missing; sequencing was by immunoSEQ multiplex PCR. The table lists around 76,000 clones, 80% to 85% of them singletons. With respect to this clone: Its cognate antigen is unknown.

The genes are TRBV5-6 and TRBJ1-1; D is uncertain. Sequenced material: peripheral blood, taken on day 0 of AZD1222 vaccination. The sequence came from an adult in good health. CDR3 region: CASSLAASQSVTEAFF. In nucleotides, the CDR3 is TGTGCCAGCAGCTTGGCCGCGAGCCAGTCTGTTACTGAAGCTTTCTTT.